Following are 30 T cell receptor beta chains from one sample sequenced in a study of OX40 agonist ivuxolimab in advanced cancers. Repertoires were generated with immunoSEQ multiplex PCR, while TCRdb's copy carries only in-frame clones and drops some. The table lists around 72,000 clones, roughly nine tenths of them singletons. This specimen consisted of CD4+ or CD8+ T cells sorted from blood, obtained in a trial of the OX40 agonist ivuxolimab. Receptors were obtained from an adult with an advanced solid tumor such as melanoma, head and neck, liver or kidney cancer.

In DNA form, the CDR3 reads TGTGCCAGCAGCCCCGGGACAGGGGCCCACAATGAGCAGTTCTTC. Protein sequence: CASSPGTGAHNEQFF. The V call is TRBV6-5, the J call TRBJ2-1; TRBD1 matches 10 bases. The CDR3 extends over 15 amino acids. The junction had 7 bases not matched to a gene; V was cut back by 6 bases and J by 5 bases. The germline V gene encodes CDR1 MNHEY and CDR2 SVGAGI.

The chain uses TRBV14 and TRBJ2-3; 7 bases are a match to TRBD2. CDR1 SGHDN and CDR2 FVKESK come from the germline V gene. The CDR3 consists of 14 residues. J was trimmed by 2 bases and V by 7 bases; bases with no gene match: 6. Here the CDR3 reads CASNLAGPTDTQYF. The CDR3 coding sequence is TGTGCCAGCAACTTAGCGGGCCCCACAGATACGCAGTATTTT.

This chain connects TRBV18 to TRBJ1-1, with TRBD1 matching over 7 bases. J gave up 3 bases and V 6 bases, and 7 bases lay outside the gene matches. The CDR3 extends over 14 amino acids. Germline CDR1 is KGHSH and CDR2 is LQKENI. CDR3 residues: CASSSSQGDTEAFF. CDR3 nucleotide sequence: TGTGCCAGCTCGTCTAGTCAGGGGGACACTGAAGCTTTCTTT.

This chain joins TRBV27 and TRBJ2-3; unclear D gene. This CDR3 is built from 13 residues. V lost 5 bases and J 2 bases, leaving 8 bases between the germline ends. CDR1 is MNHEY and CDR2 is SMNVEV in the germline V gene (reference sequence). CDR3 sequence: CASSLRYTDTQYF. Written as DNA, the CDR3 is TGTGCCAGCAGTCTAAGGTACACAGATACGCAGTATTTT.

The chain joins TRBV7-2 to TRBJ2-3, with a tentative D call TRBD2 (5 bases). Trimming shortened V by 7 bases and J by 1 base, and 15 bases separated the two germline ends. This CDR3 comprises 15 residues. Germline CDR1 SGHTA, CDR2 FQGNSA. CDR3 sequence: CASTTYSDRTDTQYF. CDR3 nucleotide sequence: TGTGCCAGCACGACTTATAGCGACCGCACAGATACGCAGTATTTT.

The CDR3 reads CASSIAAGTGGREQYF. The CDR3 nucleotides are TGTGCCAGTAGTATAGCGGCCGGGACAGGGGGACGCGAGCAGTACTTC. The chain joins TRBV19 to TRBJ2-7, with 11 positions matching TRBD1. This CDR3 region has 16 residues. Germline V gives CDR1 LNHDA, CDR2 SQIVND (reference sequence). J was trimmed by 6 bases and V by 1 base; bases with no gene match: 8.

This rearrangement joins TRBV2 to TRBJ2-1; D might be TRBD2 (6 bases). The germline V gene encodes CDR1 SNHLY and CDR2 FYNNEI. This CDR3 spans 16 amino acids. Trimming left V 0 bases short and J 4 bases short, with 13 bases between. The CDR3 protein is CASSEAGGGDYNEQFF. In nucleotides, the CDR3 is TGTGCCAGCAGTGAAGCGGGAGGCGGCGATTACAATGAGCAGTTCTTC.

The chain has TRBV7-6 and TRBJ2-3; D tentatively reads TRBD1 or TRBD2 (6 bases each). The V gene's germline CDR1 is SGHVS and CDR2 FNYEAQ. The V gene lost 2 bases and the J gene lost 4 bases, with 10 bases spanning the gap. The CDR3 is 14 amino acids. CDR3 coding DNA: TGTGCCAGCAGCTTATCGGGGGCTTCAGATACGCAGTATTTT. It codes for CASSLSGASDTQYF.

The rearrangement uses TRBV27 and TRBJ1-5; the D is unclear. This CDR3 is built from 14 residues. Trimming stripped 6 bases from V and 0 bases from J, with 9 bases between. Germline V gene sequence: CDR1 MNHEY, CDR2 SMNVEV (reference sequence). CDR3 amino acids: CASRPRNSNQPQHF. As DNA, the CDR3 is TGTGCCAGCAGGCCTCGGAATAGCAATCAGCCCCAGCATTTT.

This chain uses TRBV7-9 with TRBJ2-1; the D gene could be TRBD1 or TRBD2 (5 bases each). The germline V and J ends were trimmed by 6 bases and 13 bases, with 22 bases remaining between them. The germline CDR1 and CDR2 sequences are SEHNR and FQNEAQ (reference sequence). The CDR3 contains 14 residues. CDR3 sequence: CASSSTTGTTGQFF. Written as DNA, the CDR3 is TGTGCCAGCAGTTCGACTACCGGGACCACTGGCCAGTTCTTC.

The chain has TRBV10-3 and TRBJ2-1, with TRBD1 as a possible D gene (6 bases). CDR3 length: 13 residues. Germline V gene lookup returns CDR1 ENHRY and CDR2 SYGVKD. The V end lost 8 bases, the J end lost 1 base, and 9 bases lay between the germline ends. CDR3 in amino acids: CAIHTGSYNEQFF. CDR3 DNA sequence: TGTGCCATCCACACAGGGTCCTACAATGAGCAGTTCTTC.

The chain couples TRBV6-6 to TRBJ2-3; TRBD2 aligns across 7 bases. CDR1 MNHNY and CDR2 SVGAGI come from the germline V gene (reference sequence). The CDR3 contains 16 residues. J was trimmed by 2 bases and V by 6 bases; bases with no gene match: 11. CDR3 sequence reads: CASSSGRRGSTDTQYF. CDR3 nucleotides: TGTGCCAGCAGCTCGGGGAGGCGGGGGTCCACAGATACGCAGTATTTT.

This clone was recorded only once. The chain combines TRBV29-1 with TRBJ1-2; TRBD1 matches at 9 bases. This CDR3 comprises 12 residues. The V segment lost 7 bases and the J segment 6 bases; nucleotides outside the gene matches: 6. Germline loops: CDR1 SQVTM, CDR2 ANQGSEA. This CDR3 reads CSALGDRDGYTF. The CDR3 DNA is TGCAGCGCTCTGGGGGACAGGGATGGCTACACCTTC.

The chain links TRBV6-5 to TRBJ2-1, with D possibly TRBD2 on 6 matching bases. CDR1 is MNHEY, CDR2 SVGAGI, per germline. Deletions cut 6 bases from V and 9 bases from J, with 18 bases between. CDR3 length: 14 amino acids. The DNA of the CDR3 is TGTGCCAGCAGCCCCCCGGGGGTTCGGGGTGAGCAGTTCTTC. As protein: CASSPPGVRGEQFF.

This clone was picked up one time. The chain links TRBV9 to TRBJ2-5; possibly TRBD1 for D (6 bases). The closer fit of TRBJ2-7 to the DNA end suggests the J call may be wrong. This CDR3 region has 15 residues. Germline lookup yields CDR1 SGDLS and CDR2 YYNGEE. The CDR3 reads CASSVGAGEAGEQYF. The CDR3 coding sequence is TGTGCCAGCAGCGTAGGAGCAGGGGAAGCTGGCGAGCAGTACTTC.

The V call is TRBV15, the J call TRBJ2-2; no firm D call. The germline V gene encodes CDR1 LNHNV and CDR2 YYDKDF (reference sequence). This CDR3 comprises 16 residues. The ends were cut back, 1 base at V and 0 bases at J, with 9 bases in the middle. The CDR3 sequence: CATSRGHPPNTGELFF. CDR3 bases: TGTGCCACCAGCAGAGGACATCCCCCGAACACCGGGGAGCTGTTTTTT.

There are a few counts of this clone. V is TRBV19 and J is TRBJ1-1, with D tentatively TRBD1 (5 bases). Germline CDR1 reads LNHDA; CDR2 reads SQIVND (reference sequence). The V gene lost 4 bases and the J gene lost 8 bases, with 14 bases spanning the gap. The CDR3 spans 13 residues. CDR3 DNA sequence: TGTGCCAGTAGTAAGGGAAGGGGTGCCGAAGCTTTCTTT. This codes for CASSKGRGAEAFF.

The J gene is TRBJ1-4, the V gene TRBV28, with TRBD1 matching 9 bases. This CDR3 has 14 residues. From germline, CDR1 is MDHEN and CDR2 SYDVKM. After removal of 5 bases from V and 7 bases from J, the junction contained 5 bases not matched to a gene. The DNA of the CDR3 is TGTGCCAGCAGTGGGACAGGGTCCGGTGAAAAACTGTTTTTT. Protein: CASSGTGSGEKLFF.

A remark on this clone: One end of the junction does not line up with germline, which may come from a read error. The chain is built from TRBV7-7 and TRBJ1-1; D call uncertain. The germline gives CDR1 SSHAT, CDR2 FNYEAQ (reference sequence). The CDR3 sequence is 13 residues long. This chain's CDR3 is CASSPWLNTEAFF. In DNA form, the CDR3 reads TGTGCTAGCAGCCCCTGGCTGAACACTGAAGCTTTCTTT.

J is TRBJ2-2 and V is TRBV7-8, with D perhaps matching TRBD1 (5 bases). Germline V gives CDR1 SGHVS, CDR2 FQNEAQ. The CDR3 length is 14 residues. V was shortened by 5 bases and J by 2 bases, with 9 bases between the two germline ends. As DNA, the CDR3 is TGTGCCAGCAGCACAGACAGAAACACCGGGGAGCTGTTTTTT. As protein: CASSTDRNTGELFF. Looking up the rest from reference TRBV7-8 and TRBJ2-2 gives the full variable domain: GAGVSQSPRYKVAKRGQDVALRCDPISGHVSLFWYQQALGQGPEFLTYFQNEAQLDKSGLPSDRFFAERPEGSVSTLKIQRTQQEDSAVYLCASSTDRNTGELFFGEGSRLTVL.

The rearrangement links TRBV7-9 to TRBJ1-2; D gene unclear. This CDR3 is built from 11 residues. The V gene lost 5 bases and the J gene lost 1 base, with 2 bases spanning the gap. Germline V gene sequence: CDR1 SEHNR, CDR2 FQNEAQ (reference sequence). CDR3 coding DNA: TGTGCCAGCAGCAGTAACTATGGCTACACCTTC. This encodes CASSSNYGYTF.

The chain links TRBV28 to TRBJ2-7; D ambiguous. Trimming took 3 bases from V and 0 from J, leaving 9 bases between them. This CDR3 has 14 residues. Germline loops: CDR1 MDHEN, CDR2 SYDVKM. CDR3 sequence reads: CASSFPGSSYEQYF. For the CDR3, the DNA is TGTGCCAGCAGTTTTCCAGGAAGCTCCTACGAGCAGTACTTC.

The sample holds a few counts of this clone. The chain uses TRBV18 and TRBJ1-1, with TRBD1 matching over 7 bases. J lost 4 bases, V lost 3 bases, and 5 bases had no gene match. CDR1 and CDR2 from the germline V gene are KGHSH and LQKENI. This CDR3 is 14 amino acids long. CDR3: CASSPVTGATEAFF. DNA of the CDR3: TGTGCCAGCTCACCCGTTACAGGGGCCACTGAAGCTTTCTTT. The whole variable domain, remainder taken from reference TRBV18 and TRBJ1-1, is NAGVMQNPRHLVRRRGQEARLRCSPMKGHSHVYWYRQLPEEGLKFMVYLQKENIIDESGMPKERFSAEFPKEGPSILRIQQVVRGDSAAYFCASSPVTGATEAFFGQGTRLTVV.

In nucleotides, the CDR3 is TGTGCCAGCAGCTGGGGATCGGGGGCCAACGTCCTGACTTTC. It is translated as CASSWGSGANVLTF. The chain carries TRBV6-4 and TRBJ2-6; D is unresolved. The V gene lost 6 bases and the J gene lost 4 bases, with 10 bases spanning the gap. The CDR3 has 14 residues. Germline V gives CDR1 MRHNA, CDR2 SNTAGT.

This clone was observed a single time. V and J are TRBV28 and TRBJ2-3, with D unclear. There are 15 residues in the CDR3. The germline V gene has CDR1 MDHEN and CDR2 SYDVKM. V lost 2 bases and J 2 bases, leaving 11 bases between the germline ends. CDR3 residues: CASSLIGVLTDTQYF. In DNA form, the CDR3 reads TGTGCCAGCAGTTTAATTGGGGTCCTCACAGATACGCAGTATTTT.

This chain links TRBV6-1 with TRBJ1-2; 9 bases fit TRBD1. V gave up 3 bases and J gave up 6 bases; unmatched junction bases: 11. Per germline, CDR1 MNHNS and CDR2 SASEGT. The CDR3 has 16 residues. CDR3 residues: CASSDFSGQGYDGYTF. CDR3 in DNA: TGTGCCAGCAGTGATTTCTCGGGACAGGGCTATGATGGCTACACCTTC.

The chain carries TRBV5-4 and TRBJ2-1; D is ambiguous. There are 12 residues in the CDR3. Per germline, CDR1 SGHNT and CDR2 YYREEE (reference sequence). Trimming took 0 bases from V and 7 from J, leaving 5 bases between them. The CDR3 sequence: CASSLDRNEQFF. The CDR3 DNA reads as TGTGCCAGCAGCTTGGACCGGAATGAGCAGTTCTTC.

This chain joins TRBV4-1 and TRBJ1-2; 9 bases are shared with TRBD1. This CDR3 has 13 residues. The ends lost 5 bases at V and 8 bases at J; junction bases unmatched: 6. Germline CDR1 is MGHRA and CDR2 is YSYEKL. CDR3 sequence reads: CASSLWTGVGYTF. The CDR3 DNA reads TGCGCCAGCAGCTTATGGACAGGGGTCGGCTACACCTTC.

This chain joins TRBV9 and TRBJ2-2, with D possibly matching TRBD1 (5 bases). V was shortened by 0 bases and J by 0 bases, with 9 bases between the two germline ends. The CDR3 totals 16 residues. From germline, CDR1 is SGDLS and CDR2 YYNGEE. CDR3 sequence reads: CASSVVGATNTGELFF. CDR3 DNA: TGTGCCAGCAGCGTAGTTGGGGCCACGAACACCGGGGAGCTGTTTTTT.

In this sample, this clone turned up once. This chain joins TRBV4-1 and TRBJ2-6; D is possibly TRBD1 (5 bases). This CDR3 has 16 amino acids. The V and J ends lost 3 bases and 2 bases respectively, with 11 bases between them. The germline gives CDR1 MGHRA, CDR2 YSYEKL. The CDR3 coding sequence is TGCGCCAGCAGCCATCCCCAGGGTGCTGGGGCCAACGTCCTGACTTTC. It encodes CASSHPQGAGANVLTF.